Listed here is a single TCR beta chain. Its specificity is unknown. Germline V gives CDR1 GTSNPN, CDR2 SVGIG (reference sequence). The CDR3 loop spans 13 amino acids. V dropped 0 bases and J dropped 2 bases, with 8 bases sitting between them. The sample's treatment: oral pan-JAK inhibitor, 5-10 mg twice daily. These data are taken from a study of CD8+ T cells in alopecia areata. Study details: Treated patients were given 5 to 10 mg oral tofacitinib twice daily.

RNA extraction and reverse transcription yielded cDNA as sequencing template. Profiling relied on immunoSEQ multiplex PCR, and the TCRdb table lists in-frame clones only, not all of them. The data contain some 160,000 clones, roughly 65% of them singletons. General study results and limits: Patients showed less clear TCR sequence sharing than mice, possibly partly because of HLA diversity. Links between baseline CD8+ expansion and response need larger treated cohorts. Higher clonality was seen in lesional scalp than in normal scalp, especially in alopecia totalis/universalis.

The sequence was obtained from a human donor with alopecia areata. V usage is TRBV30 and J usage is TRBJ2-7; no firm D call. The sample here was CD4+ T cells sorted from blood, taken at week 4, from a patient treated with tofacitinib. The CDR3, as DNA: TGTGCCTGGAGTGTACCAGCTGCCTACGAGCAGTACTTC. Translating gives CAWSVPAAYEQYF.